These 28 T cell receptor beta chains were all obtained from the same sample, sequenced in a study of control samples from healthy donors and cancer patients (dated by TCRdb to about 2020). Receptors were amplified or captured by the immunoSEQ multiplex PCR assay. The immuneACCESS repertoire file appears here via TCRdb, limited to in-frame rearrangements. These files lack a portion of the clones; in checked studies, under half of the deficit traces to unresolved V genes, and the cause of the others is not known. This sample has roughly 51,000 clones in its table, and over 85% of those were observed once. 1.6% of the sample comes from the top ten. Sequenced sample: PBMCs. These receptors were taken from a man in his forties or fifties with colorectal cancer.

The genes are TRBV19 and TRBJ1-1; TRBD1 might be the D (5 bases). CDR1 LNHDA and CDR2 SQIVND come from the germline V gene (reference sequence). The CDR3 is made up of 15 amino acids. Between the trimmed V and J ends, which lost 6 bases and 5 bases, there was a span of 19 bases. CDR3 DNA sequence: TGTGCCAGTAGCACGGGGGGTATTAGGTGGACTGAAGCTTTCTTT. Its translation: CASSTGGIRWTEAFF.

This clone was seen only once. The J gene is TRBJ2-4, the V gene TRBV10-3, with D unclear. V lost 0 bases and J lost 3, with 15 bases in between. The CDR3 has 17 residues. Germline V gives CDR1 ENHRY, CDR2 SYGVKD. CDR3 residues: CAISESVLLGGKNIQYF. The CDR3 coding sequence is TGTGCCATCAGTGAGTCGGTATTGCTTGGTGGCAAAAACATTCAGTACTTC.

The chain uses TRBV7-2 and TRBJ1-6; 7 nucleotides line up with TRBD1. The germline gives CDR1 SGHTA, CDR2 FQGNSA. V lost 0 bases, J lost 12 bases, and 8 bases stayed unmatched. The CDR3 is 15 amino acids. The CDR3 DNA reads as TGTGCCAGCAGCTTAGCGGGACAGCTAGGGGTACCCCTCCACTTT. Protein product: CASSLAGQLGVPLHF.

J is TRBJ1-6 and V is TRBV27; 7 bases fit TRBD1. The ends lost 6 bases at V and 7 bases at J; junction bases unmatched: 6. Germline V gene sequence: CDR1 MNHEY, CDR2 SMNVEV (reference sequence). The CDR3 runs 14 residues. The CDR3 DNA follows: TGTGCCAGCAGCAACAGGGGTCTAAATTCACCCCTCCACTTT. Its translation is CASSNRGLNSPLHF.

Here the CDR3 reads CASSLAGVLNEKLFF. In nucleotides, the CDR3 is TGTGCCAGCAGCTTGGCAGGGGTCCTTAATGAAAAACTGTTTTTT. V usage is TRBV5-6 and J usage is TRBJ1-4; perhaps TRBD1 as D (6 bases). Germline CDR1 and CDR2: SGHDT and YYEEEE. The V and J ends lost 0 bases and 4 bases respectively, with 10 bases between them. CDR3 length: 15 residues.

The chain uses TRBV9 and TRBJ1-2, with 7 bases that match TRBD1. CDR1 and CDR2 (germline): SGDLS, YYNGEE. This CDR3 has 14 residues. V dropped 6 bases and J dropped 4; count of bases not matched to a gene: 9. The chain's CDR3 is CASTQMGQTYGYTF. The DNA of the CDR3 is TGTGCCAGCACCCAAATGGGACAGACCTATGGCTACACCTTC.

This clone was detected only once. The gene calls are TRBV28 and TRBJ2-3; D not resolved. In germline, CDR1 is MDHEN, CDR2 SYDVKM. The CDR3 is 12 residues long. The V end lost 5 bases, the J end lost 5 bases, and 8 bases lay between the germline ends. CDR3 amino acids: CASSPIIDTQYF. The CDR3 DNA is TGTGCCAGCAGTCCTATAATAGATACGCAGTATTTT.

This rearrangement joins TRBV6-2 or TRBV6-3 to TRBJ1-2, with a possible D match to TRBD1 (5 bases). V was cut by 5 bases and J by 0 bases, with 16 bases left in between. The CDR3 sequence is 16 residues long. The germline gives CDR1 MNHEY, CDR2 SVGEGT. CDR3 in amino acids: CASSLMATATNYGYTF. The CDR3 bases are TGTGCCAGCAGTCTTATGGCGACAGCAACTAACTATGGCTACACCTTC.

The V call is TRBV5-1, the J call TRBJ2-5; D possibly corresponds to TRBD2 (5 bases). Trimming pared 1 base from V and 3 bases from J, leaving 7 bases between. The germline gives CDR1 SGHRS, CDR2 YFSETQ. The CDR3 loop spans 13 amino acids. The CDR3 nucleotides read TGCGCCAGCAGCTTGTGGGGAGAAGAGACCCAGTACTTC. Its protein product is CASSLWGEETQYF.

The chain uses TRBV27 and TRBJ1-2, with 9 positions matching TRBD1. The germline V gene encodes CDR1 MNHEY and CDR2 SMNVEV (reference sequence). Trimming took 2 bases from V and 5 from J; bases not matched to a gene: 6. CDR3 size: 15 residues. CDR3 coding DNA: TGTGCCAGCAGTTTAACAGGGGGCGATGGGTATGGCTACACCTTC. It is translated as CASSLTGGDGYGYTF.

The CDR3 sequence: CASRDYGANVLTF. CDR3 nucleotides: TGTGCCAGCAGAGATTATGGGGCCAACGTCCTGACTTTC. This chain connects TRBV6-5 to TRBJ2-6; D is undetermined. The CDR3 loop spans 13 amino acids. V was cut by 6 bases and J by 3 bases, with 6 bases left in between. Germline CDR1 MNHEY, CDR2 SVGAGI.

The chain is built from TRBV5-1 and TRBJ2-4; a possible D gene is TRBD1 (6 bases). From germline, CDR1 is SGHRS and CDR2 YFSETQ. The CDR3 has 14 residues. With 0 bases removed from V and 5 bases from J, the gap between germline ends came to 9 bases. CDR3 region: CASSLVKGENIQYF. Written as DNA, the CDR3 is TGCGCCAGCAGCTTGGTTAAGGGGGAAAACATTCAGTACTTC.

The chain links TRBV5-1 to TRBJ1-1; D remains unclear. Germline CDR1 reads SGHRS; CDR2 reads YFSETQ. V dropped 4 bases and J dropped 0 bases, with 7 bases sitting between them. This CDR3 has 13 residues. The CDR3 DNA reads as TGCGCCAGCAGCATGACGGTGAACACTGAAGCTTTCTTT. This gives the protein CASSMTVNTEAFF.

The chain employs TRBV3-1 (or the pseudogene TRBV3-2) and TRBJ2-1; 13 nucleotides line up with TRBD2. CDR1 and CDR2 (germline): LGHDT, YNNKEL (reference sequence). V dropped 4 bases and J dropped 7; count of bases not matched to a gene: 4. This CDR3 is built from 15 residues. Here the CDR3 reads CASSPWTSGRNEQFF. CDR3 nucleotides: TGTGCCAGCAGCCCTTGGACTAGCGGGAGAAATGAGCAGTTCTTC.

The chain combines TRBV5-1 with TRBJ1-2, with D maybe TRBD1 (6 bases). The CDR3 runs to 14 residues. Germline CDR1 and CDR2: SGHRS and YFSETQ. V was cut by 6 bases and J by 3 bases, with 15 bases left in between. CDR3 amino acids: CASKVQQGYYGYTF. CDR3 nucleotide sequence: TGCGCCAGCAAAGTTCAGCAGGGGTACTATGGCTACACCTTC.

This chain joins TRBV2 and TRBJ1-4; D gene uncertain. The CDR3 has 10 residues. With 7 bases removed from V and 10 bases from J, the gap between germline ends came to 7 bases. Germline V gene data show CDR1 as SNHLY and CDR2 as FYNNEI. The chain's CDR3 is CASIGGKLFF. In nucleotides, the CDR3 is TGTGCCAGCATAGGAGGAAAACTGTTTTTT.

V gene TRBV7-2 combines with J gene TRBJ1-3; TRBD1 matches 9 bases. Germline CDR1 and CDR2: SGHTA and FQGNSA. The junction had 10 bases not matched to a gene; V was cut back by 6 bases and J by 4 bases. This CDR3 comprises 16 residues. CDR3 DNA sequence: TGTGCCAGCAGTTTTCATCCCGGGACAGGGGGAAACACCATATATTTT. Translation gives CASSFHPGTGGNTIYF. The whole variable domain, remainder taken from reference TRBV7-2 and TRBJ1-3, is GAGVSQSPSNKVTEKGKDVELRCDPISGHTALYWYRQSLGQGLEFLIYFQGNSAPDKSGLPSDRFSAERTGGSVSTLTIQRTQQEDSAVYLCASSFHPGTGGNTIYFGEGSWLTVV.

CDR3 in DNA: TGTGCCAGCAGCCCATGGGGGCAGGGCGTACAGCCCCAGCATTTT. Translated: CASSPWGQGVQPQHF. The chain couples TRBV6-5 to TRBJ1-5; a weak D match, TRBD1 (6 bases). The CDR3 sequence is 15 residues long. CDR1 and CDR2 from the germline V gene are MNHEY and SVGAGI. Trimming cost V 6 bases and J 7 bases, with 19 bases left between them.

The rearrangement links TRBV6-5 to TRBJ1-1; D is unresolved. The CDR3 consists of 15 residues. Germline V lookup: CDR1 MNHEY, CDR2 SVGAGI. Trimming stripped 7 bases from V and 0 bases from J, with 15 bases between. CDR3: CASNLLGTMNTEAFF. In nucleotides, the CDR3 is TGTGCCAGCAATCTCCTGGGAACCATGAACACTGAAGCTTTCTTT.

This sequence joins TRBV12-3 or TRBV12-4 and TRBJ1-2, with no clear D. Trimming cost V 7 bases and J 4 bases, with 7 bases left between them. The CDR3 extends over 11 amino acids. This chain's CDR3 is CASTNRYGYTF. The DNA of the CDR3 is TGTGCCAGCACTAACCGCTATGGCTACACCTTC.

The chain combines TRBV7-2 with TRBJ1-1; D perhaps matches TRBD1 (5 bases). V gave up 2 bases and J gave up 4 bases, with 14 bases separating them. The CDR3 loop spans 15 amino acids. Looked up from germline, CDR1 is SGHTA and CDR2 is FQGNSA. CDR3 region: CASSLTGGMSTEAFF. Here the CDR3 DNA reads TGTGCCAGCAGCTTAACGGGGGGGATGAGCACTGAAGCTTTCTTT.

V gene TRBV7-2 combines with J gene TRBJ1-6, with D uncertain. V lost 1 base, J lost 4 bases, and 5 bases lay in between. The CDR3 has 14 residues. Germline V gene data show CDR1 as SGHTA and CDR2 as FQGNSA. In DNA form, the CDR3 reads TGTGCCAGCAGCTTAGAACCTTATAATTCACCCCTCCACTTT. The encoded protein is CASSLEPYNSPLHF.

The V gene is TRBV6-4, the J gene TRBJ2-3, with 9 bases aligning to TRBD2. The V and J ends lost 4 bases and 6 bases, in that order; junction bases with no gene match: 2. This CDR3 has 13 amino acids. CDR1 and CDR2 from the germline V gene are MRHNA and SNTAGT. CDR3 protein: CASSASGRDTQYF. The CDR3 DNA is TGTGCCAGCAGTGCCAGCGGGAGGGATACGCAGTATTTT.

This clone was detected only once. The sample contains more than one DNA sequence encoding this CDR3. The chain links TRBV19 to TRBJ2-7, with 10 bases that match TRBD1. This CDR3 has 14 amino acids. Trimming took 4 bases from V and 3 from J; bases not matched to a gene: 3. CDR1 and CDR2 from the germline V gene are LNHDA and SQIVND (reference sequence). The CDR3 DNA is TGTGCCAGTAGTAGCCGGGACAGGGGCTACGAGCAGTACTTC. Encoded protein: CASSSRDRGYEQYF.

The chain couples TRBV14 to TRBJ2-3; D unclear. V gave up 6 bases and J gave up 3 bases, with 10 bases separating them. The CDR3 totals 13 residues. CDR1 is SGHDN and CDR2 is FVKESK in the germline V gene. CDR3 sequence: CASRSAGTDTQYF. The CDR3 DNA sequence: TGTGCCAGCAGGAGTGCCGGTACAGATACGCAGTATTTT.

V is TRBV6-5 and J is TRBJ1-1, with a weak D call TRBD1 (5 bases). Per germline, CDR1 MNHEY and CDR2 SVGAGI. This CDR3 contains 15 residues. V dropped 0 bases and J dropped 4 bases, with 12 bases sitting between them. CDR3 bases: TGTGCCAGCAGTTACTCTACCAGGGTTGTCACTGAAGCTTTCTTT. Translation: CASSYSTRVVTEAFF.

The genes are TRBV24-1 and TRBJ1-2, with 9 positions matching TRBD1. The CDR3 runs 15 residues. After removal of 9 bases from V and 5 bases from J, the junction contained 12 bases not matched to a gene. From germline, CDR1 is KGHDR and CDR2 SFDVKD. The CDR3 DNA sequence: TGTGCCACCCAAGACTCCACAGGGGGCTCTTATGGCTACACCTTC. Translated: CATQDSTGGSYGYTF.

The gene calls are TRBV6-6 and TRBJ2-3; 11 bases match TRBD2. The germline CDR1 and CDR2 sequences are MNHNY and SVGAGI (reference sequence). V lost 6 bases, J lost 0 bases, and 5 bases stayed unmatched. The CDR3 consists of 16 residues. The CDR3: CASRFGTSGSTDTQYF. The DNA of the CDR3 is TGTGCCAGCAGATTCGGGACTAGCGGCAGCACAGATACGCAGTATTTT.